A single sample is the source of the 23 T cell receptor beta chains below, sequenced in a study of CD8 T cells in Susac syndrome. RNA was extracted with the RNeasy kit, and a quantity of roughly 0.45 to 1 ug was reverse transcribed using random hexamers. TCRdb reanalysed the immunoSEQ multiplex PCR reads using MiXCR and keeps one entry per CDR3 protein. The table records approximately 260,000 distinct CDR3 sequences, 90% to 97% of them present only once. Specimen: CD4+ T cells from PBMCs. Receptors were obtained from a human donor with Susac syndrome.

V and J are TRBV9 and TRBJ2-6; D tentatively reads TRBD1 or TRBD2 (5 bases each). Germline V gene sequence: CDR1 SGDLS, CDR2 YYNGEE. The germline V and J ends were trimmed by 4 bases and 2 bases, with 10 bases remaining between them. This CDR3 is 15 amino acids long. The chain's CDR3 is CASSPRGTGANVLTF. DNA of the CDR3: TGTGCCAGCAGCCCGAGGGGTACTGGGGCCAACGTCCTGACTTTC.

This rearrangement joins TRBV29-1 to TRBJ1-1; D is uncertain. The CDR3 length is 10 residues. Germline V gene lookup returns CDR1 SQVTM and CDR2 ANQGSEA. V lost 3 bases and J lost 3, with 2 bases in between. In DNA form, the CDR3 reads TGCAGCGTTGAGGACACTGAAGCTTTCTTT. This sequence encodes CSVEDTEAFF.

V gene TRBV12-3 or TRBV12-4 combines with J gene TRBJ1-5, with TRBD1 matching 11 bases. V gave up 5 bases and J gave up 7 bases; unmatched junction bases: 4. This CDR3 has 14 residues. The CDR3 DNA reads TGTGCCAGCAGTCGGACAGGGGGCGGACAGCCCCAGCATTTT. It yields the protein CASSRTGGGQPQHF.

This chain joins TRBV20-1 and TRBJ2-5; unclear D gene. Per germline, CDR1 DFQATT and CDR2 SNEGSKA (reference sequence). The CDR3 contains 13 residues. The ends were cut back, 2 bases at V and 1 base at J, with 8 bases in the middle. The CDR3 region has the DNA TGCAGTGCTAGAAGGCCCACCCAAGAGACCCAGTACTTC. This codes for CSARRPTQETQYF.

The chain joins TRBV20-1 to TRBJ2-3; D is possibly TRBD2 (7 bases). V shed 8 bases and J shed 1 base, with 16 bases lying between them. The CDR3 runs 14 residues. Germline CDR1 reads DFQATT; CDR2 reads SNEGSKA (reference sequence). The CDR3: CSTKQGGGTDTQYF. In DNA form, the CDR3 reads TGCAGTACGAAACAGGGAGGGGGCACAGATACGCAGTATTTT.

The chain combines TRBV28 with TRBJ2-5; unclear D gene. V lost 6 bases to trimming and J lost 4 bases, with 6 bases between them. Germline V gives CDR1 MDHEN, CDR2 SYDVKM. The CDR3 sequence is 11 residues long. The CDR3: CASRGVETQYF. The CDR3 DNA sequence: TGTGCCAGCAGGGGCGTAGAGACCCAGTACTTC.

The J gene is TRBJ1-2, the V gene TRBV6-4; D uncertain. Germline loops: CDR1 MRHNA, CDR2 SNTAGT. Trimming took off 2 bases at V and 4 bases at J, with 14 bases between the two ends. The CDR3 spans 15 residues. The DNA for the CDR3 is TGTGCCAGCAGTGACGACTCCCTTGGGAGCTATGGCTACACCTTC. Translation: CASSDDSLGSYGYTF.

The CDR3 here is CASTRTSGEYNEQFF. The CDR3 DNA reads TGTGCCAGCACACGGACTAGCGGGGAGTACAATGAGCAGTTCTTC. V is TRBV6-6 and J is TRBJ2-1; 12 bases are a match to TRBD2. This CDR3 is built from 15 residues. With V trimmed by 7 bases and J by 4 bases, 5 bases remained unmatched. Per germline, CDR1 MNHNY and CDR2 SVGAGI (reference sequence).

CDR3 DNA: TGTGCCTGGACGACTAGCGGGAGTCACAATGAGCAGTTCTTC. Amino acid sequence: CAWTTSGSHNEQFF. The V and J genes are TRBV30 and TRBJ2-1; TRBD2 matches 12 bases. The CDR3 is 14 residues long. Germline CDR1 reads GTSNPN; CDR2 reads SVGIG (reference sequence). The V gene end was trimmed by 4 bases and the J gene end by 5 bases; junction bases not matched to a gene: 3. Complete variable domain (other parts from reference TRBV30 and TRBJ2-1): SQTIHQWPATLVQPVGSPLSLECTVEGTSNPNLYWYRQAAGRGLQLLFYSVGIGQISSEVPQNLSASRPQDRQFILSSKKLLLSDSGFYLCAWTTSGSHNEQFFGPGTRLTVL.

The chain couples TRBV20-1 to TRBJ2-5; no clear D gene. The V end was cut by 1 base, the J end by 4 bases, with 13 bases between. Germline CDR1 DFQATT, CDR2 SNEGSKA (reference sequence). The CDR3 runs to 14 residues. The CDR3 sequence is CSARGTVARETQYF. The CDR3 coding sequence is TGCAGTGCTAGAGGGACGGTTGCAAGAGAGACCCAGTACTTC.

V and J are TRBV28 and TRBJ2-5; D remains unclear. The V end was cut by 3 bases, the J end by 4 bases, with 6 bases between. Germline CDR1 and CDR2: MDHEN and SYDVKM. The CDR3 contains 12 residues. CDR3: CASSFVGETQYF. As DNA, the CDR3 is TGTGCCAGCAGTTTCGTTGGAGAGACCCAGTACTTC.

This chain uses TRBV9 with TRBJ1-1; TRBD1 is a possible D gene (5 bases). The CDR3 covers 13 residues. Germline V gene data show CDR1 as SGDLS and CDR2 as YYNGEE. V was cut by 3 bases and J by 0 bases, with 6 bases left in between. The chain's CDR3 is CASSAGMNTEAFF. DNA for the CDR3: TGTGCCAGCAGCGCAGGGATGAACACTGAAGCTTTCTTT.

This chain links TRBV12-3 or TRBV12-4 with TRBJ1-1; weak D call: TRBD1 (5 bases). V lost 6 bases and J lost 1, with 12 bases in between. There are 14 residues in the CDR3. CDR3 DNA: TGTGCCAGCAGACCGACAGATCAGAACACTGAAGCTTTCTTT. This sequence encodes CASRPTDQNTEAFF.

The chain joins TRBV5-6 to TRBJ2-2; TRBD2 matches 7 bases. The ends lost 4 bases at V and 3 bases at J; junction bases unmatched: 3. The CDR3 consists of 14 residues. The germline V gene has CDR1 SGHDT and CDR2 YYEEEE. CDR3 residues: CASSRLADTGELFF. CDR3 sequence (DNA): TGTGCCAGCAGCCGACTAGCTGACACCGGGGAGCTGTTTTTT.

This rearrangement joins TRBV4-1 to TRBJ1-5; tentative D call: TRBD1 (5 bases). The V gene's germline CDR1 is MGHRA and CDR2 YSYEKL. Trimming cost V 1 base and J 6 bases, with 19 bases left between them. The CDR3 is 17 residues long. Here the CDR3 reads CASSQGRNRGKGQPQHF. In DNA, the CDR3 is TGCGCCAGCAGCCAAGGGAGGAATAGGGGTAAGGGTCAGCCCCAGCATTTT.

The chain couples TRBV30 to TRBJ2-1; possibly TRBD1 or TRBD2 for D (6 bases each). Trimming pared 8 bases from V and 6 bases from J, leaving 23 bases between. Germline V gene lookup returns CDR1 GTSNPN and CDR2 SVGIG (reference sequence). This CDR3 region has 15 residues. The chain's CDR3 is CAPLHRGDRCNEQFF. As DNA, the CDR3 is TGTGCCCCCCTCCATAGGGGGGATCGGTGCAATGAGCAGTTCTTC.

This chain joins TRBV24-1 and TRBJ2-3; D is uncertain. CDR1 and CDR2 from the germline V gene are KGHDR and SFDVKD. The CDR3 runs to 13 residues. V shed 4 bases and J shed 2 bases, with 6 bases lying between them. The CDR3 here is CATSDIFTDTQYF. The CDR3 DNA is TGTGCCACCAGTGACATCTTCACAGATACGCAGTATTTT.

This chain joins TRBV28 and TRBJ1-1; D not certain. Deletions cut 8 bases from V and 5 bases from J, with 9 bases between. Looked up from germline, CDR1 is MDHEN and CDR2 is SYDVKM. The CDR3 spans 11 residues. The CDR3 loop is CASSTVTEAFF. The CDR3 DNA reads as TGTGCCAGCTCGACGGTGACTGAAGCTTTCTTT.

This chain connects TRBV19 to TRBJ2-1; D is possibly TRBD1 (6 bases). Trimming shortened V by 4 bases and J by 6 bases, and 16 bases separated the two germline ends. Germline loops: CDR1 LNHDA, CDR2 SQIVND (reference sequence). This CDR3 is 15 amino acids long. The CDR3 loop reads CASSTRRLGGNEQFF. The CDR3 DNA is TGTGCCAGTAGTACCCGGCGCCTAGGGGGCAATGAGCAGTTCTTC.

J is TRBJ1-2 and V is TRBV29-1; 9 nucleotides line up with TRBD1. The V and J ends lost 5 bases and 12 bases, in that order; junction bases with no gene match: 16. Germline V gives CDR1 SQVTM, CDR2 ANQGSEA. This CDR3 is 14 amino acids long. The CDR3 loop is CSVLGEDRGPIDTF. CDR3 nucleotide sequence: TGCAGCGTTCTCGGCGAGGACAGGGGCCCCATCGACACCTTC.

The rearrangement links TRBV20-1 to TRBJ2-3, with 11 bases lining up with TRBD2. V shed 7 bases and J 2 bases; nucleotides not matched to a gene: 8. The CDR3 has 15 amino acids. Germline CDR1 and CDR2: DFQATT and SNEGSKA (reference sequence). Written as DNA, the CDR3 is TGCAGTGGGACTAGCGGGTACATTGACACAGATACGCAGTATTTT. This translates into CSGTSGYIDTDTQYF.

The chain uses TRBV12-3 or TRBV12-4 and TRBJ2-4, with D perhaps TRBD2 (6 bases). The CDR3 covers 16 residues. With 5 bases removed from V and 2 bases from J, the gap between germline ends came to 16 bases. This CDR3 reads CASSPGTRTTKNIQYF. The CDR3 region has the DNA TGTGCCAGCAGTCCCGGGACTCGTACGACCAAAAACATTCAGTACTTC.

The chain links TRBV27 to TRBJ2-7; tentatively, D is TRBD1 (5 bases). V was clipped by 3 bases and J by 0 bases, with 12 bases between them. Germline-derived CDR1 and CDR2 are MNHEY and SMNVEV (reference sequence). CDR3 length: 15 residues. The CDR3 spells CASSFGALNSYEQYF. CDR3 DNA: TGTGCCAGCAGTTTTGGGGCTCTGAACTCCTACGAGCAGTACTTC.